The clone carrying this TCR beta chain was detected once. Its antigen is not known. Assay: immunoSEQ multiplex PCR; the TCRdb copy retains only in-frame clones and omits some. The data show about 12,000 clones, 70% to 90% seen once. The source of the sample is a study of tumor-infiltrating lymphocytes in localized non-small cell lung cancer. Study background: Some samples were collected after neoadjuvant chemotherapy; smokers, never-smokers and several histologies were included. The study, taken as a whole, reports: Only some patients had TCR sequencing, depending on available tissue. TCRbeta sequencing showed higher T cell infiltration in tumors than uninvolved lung.

Germline loops: CDR1 MNHNS, CDR2 SASEGT. This CDR3 has 14 residues. Trimming removed 2 bases from V and 2 bases from J, with 10 bases in between. The sequence was obtained from a human donor with non-small cell lung cancer. What was sequenced was uninvolved lung tissue not adjacent to the tumor. The J gene is TRBJ2-7, the V gene TRBV6-1, with TRBD2 as a possible D gene (6 bases). The CDR3 DNA reads TGTGCCAGCAGTGAATGGAGGGCCCCCTACGAGCAGTACTTC. This encodes CASSEWRAPYEQYF.